Presented here are 26 T cell receptor beta chains from one specimen sequenced in a study of T cells in women clearing cervical HPV infection. Some clones are missing from TCRdb's copy, which holds only in-frame ones; the method was immunoSEQ multiplex PCR. The sample table includes 49,000 or so clones. The sample taken for sequencing was blood buffy coat. These receptors were taken from a woman between 18 and 75 years old with a cervical HPV16 infection that either progressed to CIN3+ or cleared (not recorded which).

Concerning this clone: The read ends 3 residues before the CDR3 terminus; that terminus is restored from the germline J gene. The rearrangement joins TRBV29-1 to TRBJ1-4; D ambiguous. Germline V CDR1 and CDR2: SQVTM, ANQGSEA. The CDR3 contains 13 residues. V was cut by 3 bases and J by 5 bases, with 10 bases left in between. The CDR3 sequence is CSVEKAVNEKLFF. The CDR3 DNA, read in part, is TGCAGCGTTGAGAAGGCAGTAAATGAAAAA.

As to this clone: The read is 3 residues too short to cover the CDR3 end, so that end is filled in from the germline J gene. The chain couples TRBV4-1 to TRBJ2-2; 8 positions agree with TRBD1. The CDR3 sequence is 15 residues long. Looked up from germline, CDR1 is MGHRA and CDR2 is YSYEKL. The V gene end was trimmed by 4 bases and the J gene end by 9 bases; junction bases not matched to a gene: 10. CDR3 DNA, as far as it was read: TGCGCCAGCAGCCCCCTGGGCAGGGGGCTACGGGAG. Amino acids: CASSPLGRGLRE. The entire CDR3 is CASSPLGRGLRELFF.

Notes on this clone: The read comes to an end 3 residues before the CDR3 does, leaving the germline J gene to fill in the end. The rearrangement links TRBV20-1 to TRBJ2-1; 8 nucleotides match TRBD1. Trimming removed 0 bases from V and 7 bases from J; junction bases left unmatched: 17. There are 18 residues in the CDR3. CDR1 is DFQATT, CDR2 SNEGSKA, per germline (reference sequence). CDR3 in amino acids: CSARDQETGVGVWNEQFF. The CDR3 DNA, read in part, is TGCAGTGCTAGAGATCAGGAGACAGGGGTCGGCGTTTGGAATGAG.

Details on this clone: Read data end 3 residues before the CDR3 end; the end is taken from the germline J gene. This chain joins TRBV4-1 and TRBJ1-2; tentatively, D is TRBD1 (5 bases). V was pared by 1 base and J by 5 bases, with 17 bases between. This CDR3 region has 16 residues. Germline V gene data show CDR1 as MGHRA and CDR2 as YSYEKL. The part of the CDR3 DNA that was read is TGCGCCAGCAGCCAAGTACCTTCCGACAGCCCTTATGGC. Encoded protein: CASSQVPSDSPYG. The full-length CDR3 reads as CASSQVPSDSPYGYTF.

As to this clone: From the germline J gene comes the end of the CDR3, since the read stops 3 residues before it. The chain links TRBV20-1 to TRBJ2-3; TRBD2 aligns across 8 bases. The germline V gene has CDR1 DFQATT and CDR2 SNEGSKA (reference sequence). CDR3 size: 15 residues. CDR3 sequence reads: CSASPRTSPQETQYF. CDR3 DNA, as far as it was read: TGCAGTGCTAGTCCCAGGACTAGCCCCCAAGAGACG.

As for this clone: The missing CDR3 end, 3 residues past where the read stops, is filled in from the germline J gene. V usage is TRBV2 and J usage is TRBJ2-3; 9 bases line up with TRBD1. V gave up 8 bases and J gave up 4 bases; unmatched junction bases: 7. CDR1 SNHLY and CDR2 FYNNEI come from the germline V gene. The CDR3 has 14 residues. CDR3 amino acids: CASDKDRGPDTQYF. Incomplete CDR3 DNA: TGTGCCAGCGACAAGGACAGGGGCCCAGATACG.

The sequenced CDR3 bases are TGTGCCTGGAGTGTACCCCTAAGCTCCTATAATTCACCC. This gives the protein CAWSVPLSSYNSP. The full CDR3 protein is CAWSVPLSSYNSPLHF. This chain uses TRBV30 with TRBJ1-6; D is ambiguous. The CDR3 end is not reached by the read, which stops 3 residues before it; the germline J gene fills it in. The CDR3 totals 16 residues. Deletions cut 0 bases from V and 0 bases from J, with 9 bases between. Looked up from germline, CDR1 is GTSNPN and CDR2 is SVGIG (reference sequence).

As concerns this clone: The read falls 3 residues short of the CDR3 end, and the missing part is taken from the germline J gene. The V gene is TRBV7-2, the J gene TRBJ1-5, with D perhaps matching TRBD1 (6 bases). The V gene lost 6 bases and the J gene lost 7 bases, with 19 bases spanning the gap. The CDR3 is 15 residues long. Looked up from germline, CDR1 is SGHTA and CDR2 is FQGNSA. CDR3: CASSPDSSGGQPQHF. The part of the CDR3 DNA that was read is TGTGCCAGCAGTCCGGACTCGTCTGGGGGCCAGCCC.

Of note for this clone: The read finishes 3 residues shy of the CDR3 end, and the germline J gene is used to complete it. The chain recombines TRBV7-6 with TRBJ1-5, with a weak D call TRBD1 (6 bases). Deletions cut 2 bases from V and 9 bases from J, with 17 bases between. CDR3 length: 15 amino acids. Germline V CDR1 and CDR2: SGHVS, FNYEAQ. The CDR3 sequence: CASSLTSGAFGPQHF. The covered CDR3 bases are TGTGCCAGCAGCTTAACTTCAGGGGCCTTTGGGCCC. The complete variable domain, with remaining parts taken from reference TRBV7-6 and TRBJ1-5, reads GAGVSQSPRYKVTKRGQDVALRCDPISGHVSLYWYRQALGQGPEFLTYFNYEAQQDKSGLPNDRFSAERPEGSISTLTIQRTEQRDSAMYRCASSLTSGAFGPQHFGDGTRLSIL.

For this clone: The observed sequence ends 3 residues before the CDR3 terminus, with the missing tail filled in from the germline J gene. The rearrangement links TRBV2 to TRBJ2-7; no firm D call. Trimming left V 6 bases short and J 3 bases short, with 15 bases between. CDR3 length: 14 amino acids. Per the germline V gene, CDR1 is SNHLY and CDR2 is FYNNEI. The CDR3 protein is CASSLQTRYYEQYF. Partial CDR3 DNA: TGTGCCAGCAGCCTTCAAACGAGGTACTACGAG. Full variable domain (outside the CDR3, taken from reference TRBV2 and TRBJ2-7): EPEVTQTPSHQVTQMGQEVILRCVPISNHLYFYWYRQILGQKVEFLVSFYNNEISEKSEIFDDQFSVERPDGSNFTLKIRSTKLEDSAMYFCASSLQTRYYEQYFGPGTRLTVT.

About this clone itself: The sequence runs out 3 residues before the end of the CDR3; the remainder is reconstructed from the germline J gene. This chain uses TRBV20-1 with TRBJ2-5; 7 bases line up with TRBD2. Per germline, CDR1 DFQATT and CDR2 SNEGSKA (reference sequence). Trimming at V came to 0 bases and at J to 1 base, leaving 8 bases not matched to a gene. The CDR3 spans 16 residues. CDR3 DNA, as far as it was read: TGCAGTGCTAGAGATGCGGCGGGAGCACTCCAAGAGACC. Protein product: CSARDAAGALQET. From start to end, the CDR3 is CSARDAAGALQETQYF.

With respect to this clone: The read is 3 residues too short to cover the CDR3 end, so that end is filled in from the germline J gene. This chain uses TRBV7-9 with TRBJ1-5, with TRBD1 identical over 7 bases. With 0 bases clipped from V and 4 bases from J, the junction kept 3 bases outside the gene matches. From germline, CDR1 is SEHNR and CDR2 FQNEAQ (reference sequence). The CDR3 covers 15 residues. The chain's CDR3 is CASSLAADRNQPQHF. The sequenced part of the CDR3 DNA is TGTGCCAGCAGCTTAGCGGCGGACAGGAATCAGCCC.

Concerning this clone: The CDR3 extends 3 residues past the end of the read, so its final part is completed from the germline J gene. V is TRBV5-5 and J is TRBJ2-3; D gene ambiguous. The V gene's germline CDR1 is SGHKS and CDR2 YYEKEE (reference sequence). The CDR3 spans 13 residues. Trimming took off 0 bases at V and 2 bases at J, with 4 bases between the two ends. The CDR3 bases that were read are TGTGCCAGCAGCTTGGGGCCCACAGATACG. This codes for CASSLGPTDT. Given in full, the CDR3 is CASSLGPTDTQYF. Variable domain in full (rest from reference TRBV5-5 and TRBJ2-3): DAGVTQSPTHLIKTRGQQVTLRCSPISGHKSVSWYQQVLGQGPQFIFQYYEKEERGRGNFPDRFSARQFPNYSSELNVNALLLGDSALYLCASSLGPTDTQYFGPGTRLTVL.

A note on this clone: The CDR3 end falls 3 residues outside the read, so it is completed with the germline J gene. V gene TRBV10-3 combines with J gene TRBJ2-5; D might be TRBD1 (7 bases). The length of the CDR3 is 16 residues. The V end was cut by 4 bases, the J end by 4 bases, with 19 bases between. The germline CDR1 and CDR2 sequences are ENHRY and SYGVKD. This CDR3 reads CAISGGPGGGGETQYF. The CDR3 bases that were read are TGTGCCATCAGTGGGGGGCCAGGGGGAGGCGGAGAGACC.

About this clone: The CDR3 goes on 3 residues after the read ends, and that part is filled in from the germline J gene. This sequence joins TRBV6-2 or TRBV6-3 and TRBJ2-3; TRBD2 might be the D (6 bases). Trimming shortened V by 4 bases and J by 7 bases, and 12 bases separated the two germline ends. This CDR3 comprises 13 residues. CDR1 is MNHEY and CDR2 is SVGEGT in the germline V gene. CDR3 in amino acids: CASSSGGGNTQYF. The sequenced part of the CDR3 DNA is TGTGCCAGCAGTTCCGGGGGTGGCAATACG.

A remark on this clone: Coverage ceases 3 residues before the CDR3 finishes, and the germline J gene fills in the end. This chain links TRBV23-1 with TRBJ1-5; D ambiguous. TRBV23-1 belongs to the ORF category, with a function that is uncertain. V was trimmed by 0 bases and J by 7 bases, leaving 13 bases between them. The CDR3 is 15 residues long. Here the CDR3 reads CASSQSGGVRQPQHF. The CDR3 bases that were read are TGCGCCAGCAGTCAATCAGGCGGGGTGCGGCAGCCC.

In regard to this clone: Read sequence stops 3 residues before the CDR3 end, and the germline J gene provides the missing end. V and J are TRBV18 and TRBJ2-7; no reliable D call. Per germline, CDR1 KGHSH and CDR2 LQKENI. The CDR3 has 12 residues. V lost 3 bases and J 0 bases, leaving 3 bases between the germline ends. The covered CDR3 bases are TGTGCCAGCTCACCTAGCTCCTACGAG. Encoded protein: CASSPSSYE. In full, the CDR3 reads CASSPSSYEQYF.

Of note for this clone: Read data end 3 residues before the CDR3 end; the end is taken from the germline J gene. V is TRBV7-3 and J is TRBJ2-2, with D perhaps matching TRBD1 (6 bases). Germline lookup yields CDR1 SGHTA and CDR2 FQGTGA. Trimming removed 5 bases at V and 7 bases at J, with 17 bases between. This CDR3 spans 15 amino acids. CDR3 DNA, as far as it was read: TGTGCCAGCAGCCCGAACCAGGGGCGTAGCGGGGAG. Amino acid sequence: CASSPNQGRSGE. The full CDR3 reads CASSPNQGRSGELFF.

A word on this clone: The DNA ends 3 residues before the CDR3 does, and the rest of the CDR3 is filled in from the germline J gene. The chain uses TRBV5-6 and TRBJ1-1; no firm D call. The V end lost 0 bases, the J end lost 4 bases, and 4 bases lay between the germline ends. CDR1 SGHDT and CDR2 YYEEEE come from the germline V gene. The CDR3 extends over 12 amino acids. This CDR3 is CASSLAVTEAFF. Partial CDR3 DNA: TGTGCCAGCAGCTTGGCAGTCACTGAA.

For this clone: The DNA ends 3 residues before the CDR3 does, and the rest of the CDR3 is filled in from the germline J gene. The rearrangement links TRBV6-2 or TRBV6-3 to TRBJ2-1, with 13 bases matching TRBD2. The germline CDR1 and CDR2 sequences are MNHEY and SVGEGT. Unmatched junction bases numbered 7, after V lost 5 bases and J lost 3 bases. This CDR3 region has 17 residues. The CDR3 loop is CASSPGTSGVHYNEQFF. The CDR3 DNA, read in part, is TGTGCCAGCAGTCCGGGGACTAGCGGGGTCCACTACAATGAG.

As concerns this clone: The sequenced fragment ends 3 residues before the CDR3 boundary, so the rest is inferred from the germline J gene. The J gene is TRBJ2-2, the V gene TRBV19, with 8 bases lining up with TRBD1. Germline V lookup: CDR1 LNHDA, CDR2 SQIVND (reference sequence). This CDR3 has 14 residues. CDR3 DNA, as far as it was read: TGTGCCAGTACCCCAGGGGGCTTTAATGAAAAG. This translates into CASTPGGFNEK. The entire CDR3 protein is CASTPGGFNEKLFF. The full variable domain, with the rest looked up from reference TRBV19 and TRBJ2-2, is DGGITQSPKYLFRKEGQNVTLSCEQNLNHDAMYWYRQDPGQGLRLIYYSQIVNDFQKGDIAEGYSVSREKKESFPLTVTSAQKNPTAFYLCASTPGGFNEKLFFGEGSRLTVL.

With regard to this clone: The read terminates 3 residues before the CDR3 end, so the remaining end is supplied by the germline J gene. The chain joins TRBV29-1 to TRBJ2-7; D is unresolved. CDR1 and CDR2 (germline): SQVTM, ANQGSEA. The ends were cut back, 6 bases at V and 4 bases at J, with 13 bases in the middle. This CDR3 has 12 amino acids. Incomplete CDR3 DNA: TGCAGCGTCCCTTCCTACCAATACGAG. Translation gives CSVPSYQYE. The full CDR3 sequence reads CSVPSYQYEQYF.

CDR3 DNA (partial): TGTGCCAGCAGCTTAGATAGGGTCTATGGC. Amino acids: CASSLDRVYG. The full CDR3 protein reads CASSLDRVYGYTF. The chain joins TRBV7-8 to TRBJ1-2; unclear D gene. The read is 3 residues too short to cover the CDR3 end, so that end is filled in from the germline J gene. From germline, CDR1 is SGHVS and CDR2 FQNEAQ. This CDR3 spans 13 amino acids. V gave up 1 base and J gave up 4 bases, with 7 bases separating them.

About this clone: The read comes to an end 3 residues before the CDR3 does, leaving the germline J gene to fill in the end. This chain joins TRBV20-1 and TRBJ2-7, with D hard to call. The germline gives CDR1 DFQATT, CDR2 SNEGSKA (reference sequence). V was clipped by 5 bases and J by 3 bases, with 14 bases between them. This CDR3 comprises 13 residues. CDR3 protein: CSALRVEIYEQYF. Incomplete CDR3 DNA: TGCAGTGCTCTCCGGGTGGAAATCTACGAG.

As concerns this clone: The CDR3 end falls 3 residues outside the read, so it is completed with the germline J gene. V usage is TRBV7-9 and J usage is TRBJ2-7; TRBD1 matches at 9 bases. V was clipped by 6 bases and J by 2 bases; unmatched bases: 8. Germline CDR1 is SEHNR and CDR2 is FQNEAQ (reference sequence). This CDR3 spans 15 amino acids. The CDR3 here is CASRPGTGQTYEQYF. The sequenced part of the CDR3 DNA is TGTGCCAGCAGACCCGGGACAGGGCAGACCTACGAG. Using reference TRBV7-9 and TRBJ2-7 for the parts outside the CDR3, the full variable domain is DTGVSQNPRHKITKRGQNVTFRCDPISEHNRLYWYRQTLGQGPEFLTYFQNEAQLEKSRLLSDRFSAERPKGSFSTLEIQRTEQGDSAMYLCASRPGTGQTYEQYFGPGTRLTVT.

In the case of this clone: Read coverage stops 3 residues before the CDR3 terminus; the germline J gene supplies the remainder. The rearrangement joins TRBV19 to TRBJ2-3, with TRBD1 identical over 8 bases. The CDR3 runs 16 residues. The germline V gene encodes CDR1 LNHDA and CDR2 SQIVND (reference sequence). Partial CDR3 DNA: TGTGCCAGTAGTATAGTGAGGACAGGGAACCAAGAGACG. This sequence encodes CASSIVRTGNQET. Given in full, the CDR3 is CASSIVRTGNQETQYF.